What follows are 9 T cell receptor beta chains derived from one specimen sequenced in a study of cytomegalovirus exposure and HLA in healthy donors. With 60 Vbeta and 13 Jbeta primers, the PCR was carried out. Libraries were prepared by immunoSEQ multiplex PCR; TCRdb keeps only in-frame clonotypes and omits some of them. This table holds roughly 130,000 clones, approximately 70% found once. Sequenced input: PBMCs. All receptors derive from a woman aged 55-70 years in good health and CMV-seronegative.

This clone was seen just once. The chain recombines TRBV7-2 with TRBJ2-5; no reliable D call. CDR1 SGHTA and CDR2 FQGNSA come from the germline V gene. The CDR3 loop spans 14 amino acids. Trimming took off 2 bases at V and 6 bases at J, with 13 bases between the two ends. DNA of the CDR3: TGTGCCAGCAGCTTAACGGTATCGGGTAAGACCCAGTACTTC. This encodes CASSLTVSGKTQYF.

The chain combines TRBV19 with TRBJ1-2; D not resolved. Trimming removed 6 bases from V and 6 bases from J, with 5 bases in between. The germline V gene has CDR1 LNHDA and CDR2 SQIVND (reference sequence). The CDR3 has 10 residues. DNA of the CDR3: TGTGCCAGTAGGGGCGATGGCTACACCTTC. It yields the protein CASRGDGYTF.

The sample holds one count of this clone. V gene TRBV5-1 combines with J gene TRBJ2-3; TRBD2 is a possible D gene (6 bases). Germline values: CDR1 SGHRS, CDR2 YFSETQ. The V gene lost 3 bases and the J gene lost 5 bases, with 13 bases spanning the gap. The CDR3 is 14 residues long. CDR3 amino acids: CASSSPGLRDTQYF. CDR3 DNA: TGCGCCAGCAGCTCGCCGGGACTTAGAGATACGCAGTATTTT.

In its sample, this clone was seen a few times. The chain combines TRBV28 with TRBJ2-1; 9 positions match TRBD1. The germline gives CDR1 MDHEN, CDR2 SYDVKM. V was pared by 8 bases and J by 1 base, with 15 bases of the junction left unmatched. The CDR3 runs to 18 residues. The DNA of the CDR3 is TGTGCCAGCCTTCGGGGGACAGGGAGGTGGGAGTCCTACAATGAGCAGTTCTTC. This encodes CASLRGTGRWESYNEQFF. The full variable domain, its missing parts supplied by reference TRBV28 and TRBJ2-1, is DVKVTQSSRYLVKRTGEKVFLECVQDMDHENMFWYRQDPGLGLRLIYFSYDVKMKEKGDIPEGYSVSREKKERFSLILESASTNQTSMYLCASLRGTGRWESYNEQFFGPGTRLTVL.

Turning to this clone: The sample carries other DNA sequences with the same CDR3. The chain is built from TRBV5-4 and TRBJ2-3; no definite D call. Trimming took 1 base from V and 6 from J, leaving 3 bases between them. The germline V gene has CDR1 SGHNT and CDR2 YYREEE (reference sequence). This CDR3 has 11 residues. Here the CDR3 DNA reads TGTGCCAGCAGCTTGTCGGATACGCAGTATTTT. Protein product: CASSLSDTQYF. Full variable domain (rest looked up from reference TRBV5-4 and TRBJ2-3): ETGVTQSPTHLIKTRGQQVTLRCSSQSGHNTVSWYQQALGQGPQFIFQYYREEENGRGNFPPRFSGLQFPNYSSELNVNALELDDSALYLCASSLSDTQYFGPGTRLTVL.

V gene TRBV4-3 combines with J gene TRBJ2-1; a weak D match, TRBD2 (6 bases). CDR3 size: 16 residues. V lost 4 bases to trimming and J lost 2 bases, with 15 bases between them. Germline V gene lookup returns CDR1 LGHNA and CDR2 YSLEER. CDR3 amino acids: CASSRQSGLTYNEQFF. CDR3 bases: TGCGCCAGCAGCCGCCAATCGGGACTCACCTACAATGAGCAGTTCTTC.

The sample holds a few counts of this clone. This rearrangement joins TRBV5-6 to TRBJ1-1; a weak D match, TRBD1 (5 bases). Germline-derived CDR1 and CDR2 are SGHDT and YYEEEE. V gave up 3 bases and J gave up 1 base, with 10 bases separating them. The CDR3 sequence is 14 residues long. Written as DNA, the CDR3 is TGTGCCAGCAGCTCAGGGTTAGGGAACACTGAAGCTTTCTTT. The encoded protein is CASSSGLGNTEAFF.

This chain joins TRBV7-9 and TRBJ2-5; the D gene is possibly TRBD1 (5 bases). V was clipped by 8 bases and J by 2 bases, with 12 bases between them. Germline values: CDR1 SEHNR, CDR2 FQNEAQ (reference sequence). The CDR3 is 13 amino acids. In nucleotides, the CDR3 is TGTGCCAGCGGCCAGGGTAGTCAAGAGACCCAGTACTTC. Encoded protein: CASGQGSQETQYF. The complete variable domain, with remaining parts taken from reference TRBV7-9 and TRBJ2-5, reads DTGVSQNPRHKITKRGQNVTFRCDPISEHNRLYWYRQTLGQGPEFLTYFQNEAQLEKSRLLSDRFSAERPKGSFSTLEIQRTEQGDSAMYLCASGQGSQETQYFGPGTRLLVL.

The chain's CDR3 is CASKGGQGPYNEQFF. In DNA, the CDR3 is TGTGCCAGCAAGGGGGGACAGGGGCCTTACAATGAGCAGTTCTTC. The chain has TRBV7-2 and TRBJ2-1; TRBD1 agrees at 10 bases. The V gene end was trimmed by 7 bases and the J gene end by 4 bases; junction bases not matched to a gene: 7. From germline, CDR1 is SGHTA and CDR2 FQGNSA. The CDR3 loop spans 15 amino acids.